This TCR beta chain was documented in a study of long-term antiretroviral therapy in people with HIV. Study-wide points: The study found narrower CDR3 length ranges in HIV repertoires than in controls.

Trimming removed 6 bases at V and 7 bases at J, with 13 bases between. The CDR3 extends over 13 amino acids. Germline V gene sequence: CDR1 MNHEY, CDR2 SVGAGI. A note on this clone: Its antigen is not known.

Each contributor possessed a minimum of one pre-ART and a minimum of two post-ART PBMC samples. At survey level, the immunoSEQ assay was run in its v3.0 version. Libraries were prepared by immunoSEQ multiplex PCR; TCRdb keeps only in-frame clonotypes and omits some of them. This table holds around 32,000 clones, roughly 97% found once. This clonotype originated in a man aged 30-40 years with HIV. The sample in question was unsorted PBMCs, obtained 7.6 years after starting antiretroviral therapy. This sequence joins TRBV6-5 and TRBJ2-1, with D hard to call. CDR3: CASRLLRVNEQFF. DNA of the CDR3: TGTGCCAGCAGACTCCTTCGAGTGAATGAGCAGTTCTTC.